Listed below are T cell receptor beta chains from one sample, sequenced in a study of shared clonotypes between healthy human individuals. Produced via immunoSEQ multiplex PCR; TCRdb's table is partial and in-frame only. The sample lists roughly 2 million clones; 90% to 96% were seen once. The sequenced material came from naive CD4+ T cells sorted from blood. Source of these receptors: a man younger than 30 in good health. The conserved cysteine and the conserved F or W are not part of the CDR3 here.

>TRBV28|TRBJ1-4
ATLGSNEKLF
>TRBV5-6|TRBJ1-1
ASSPGGLWMNTEAF
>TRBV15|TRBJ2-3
ATSPQRGAIDTQY
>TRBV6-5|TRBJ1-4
ASSYSPGQSEKLF
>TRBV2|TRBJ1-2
ASSGREARTGEDGYT
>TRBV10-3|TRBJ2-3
ATTTKYSKTDTQY
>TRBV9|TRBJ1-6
ASSVDRGGTGRNSPLH
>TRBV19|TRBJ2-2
ASSIGNSITTGELF
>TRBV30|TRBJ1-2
AWTLDTVNYGYT
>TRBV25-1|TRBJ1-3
ASSGAGSSGNTIY
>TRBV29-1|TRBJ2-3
SVEAGSSTDTQY
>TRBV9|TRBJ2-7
ASSVAAGSPYEQY
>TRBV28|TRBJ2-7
ASSLTSLSSYEQY
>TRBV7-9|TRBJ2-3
AGQRGGTLNTQY
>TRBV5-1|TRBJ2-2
ASSLVDPGTGELF
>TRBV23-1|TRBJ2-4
ASSQPTGDVAKNIQY
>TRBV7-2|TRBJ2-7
ASSSRAPYEQY
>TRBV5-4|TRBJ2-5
ASSLGRVETQY
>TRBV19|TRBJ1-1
ASSIGKHMNTEAF
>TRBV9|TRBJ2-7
ASSQSGTSGSYEQY
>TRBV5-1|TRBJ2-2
ASSAGLAGEEGGELF
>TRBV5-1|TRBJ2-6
ASRMTGGSGANVLT
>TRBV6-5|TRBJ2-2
ASSLEAVGELF
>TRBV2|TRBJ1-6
ATTGDYNSPLH
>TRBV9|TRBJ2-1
ASSVVPRLAEGEQF
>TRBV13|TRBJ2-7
ASSLLGGQGQYEQY
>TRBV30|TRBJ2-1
AWRGYNEQF
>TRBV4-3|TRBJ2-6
ASSQGTAGANVLT
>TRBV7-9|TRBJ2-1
ASSLGPGVNEQF
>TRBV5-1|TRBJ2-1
ASSSTGSIYNEQF
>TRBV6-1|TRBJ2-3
ASSGVVAILQPDTQY
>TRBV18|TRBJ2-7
ASSPMGPPYEQY
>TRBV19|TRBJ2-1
ASSSFAGEVYNEQF
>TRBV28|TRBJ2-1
ASLPSMGQIGEQF
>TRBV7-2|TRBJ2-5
ASSLVWTGTQY
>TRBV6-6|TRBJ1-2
ASSSTGEDGYT
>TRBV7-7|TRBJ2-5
ASSRGHTETQY
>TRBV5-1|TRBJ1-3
ASSLAGPSSGNTIY
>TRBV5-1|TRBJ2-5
ASSFTDNQETQY
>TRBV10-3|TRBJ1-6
AISAKIGNSPLH
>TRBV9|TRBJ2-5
ASSVEALFRETQY
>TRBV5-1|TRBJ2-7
ASSAAPQGRGFATSYEQY